The source of this T cell receptor (beta chain) is a study of T-cell memory formation after mild COVID-19. Study at large: TCR clusters were mostly donor specific. Study observations and caveats: Researchers found some responding clones in pre-infection memory, a sign that cross-reactive memory joined.

Constant-segment-primed 5'RACE gave TCR alpha and TCR beta cDNA libraries with sample barcodes and UMIs. Each CDR3 protein gets one entry after TCRdb re-called the 5' RACE reads with MiXCR. The table has fewer than 200,000 distinct CDR3 sequences, about 20% seen once. The CDR3 contains 14 residues. Germline CDR1 and CDR2: SGHRS and YFSETQ. Trimming took off 3 bases at V and 2 bases at J, with 8 bases between the two ends. This clonotype came up a few times. The antigen remains undetermined. J is TRBJ2-2 and V is TRBV5-1, with D possibly called TRBD1 or TRBD2 (5 bases each). The sequenced material came from PBMCs or a T cell subset sorted from them (not recorded which). The sequence derives from an adult woman who had mild COVID-19 (a few samples of this study predate the infection). Cell type and time point are not known. The chain's CDR3 is CASSSRGNTGELFF. CDR3 coding DNA: TGCGCCAGCAGCTCCCGGGGCAACACCGGGGAGCTGTTTTTT.